These 10 T cell receptor beta chains were sequenced from one sample in a study of OX40 agonist ivuxolimab in advanced cancers. Sequencing used immunoSEQ multiplex PCR; TCRdb keeps in-frame clones, though not all of them. The table records about 62,000 clones, around 85% of them present only once. The sequenced sample was CD4+ or CD8+ T cells sorted from blood, obtained in a trial of the OX40 agonist ivuxolimab. All receptors derive from an adult with an advanced solid tumor such as melanoma, head and neck, liver or kidney cancer.

The chain couples TRBV11-2 to TRBJ2-7; 7 nucleotides match TRBD2. The CDR3 consists of 16 residues. In germline, CDR1 is SGHAT, CDR2 FQNNGV. V trimming: 5 bases; J trimming: 4 bases; junction bases outside the gene matches: 14. CDR3 sequence (DNA): TGTGCCAGCAGCCCAGAGGGAGGGCAAAGATTTTACGAGCAGTACTTC. This codes for CASSPEGGQRFYEQYF.

The chain uses TRBV28 and TRBJ1-5; a possible D gene is TRBD1 (6 bases). This CDR3 spans 16 amino acids. The V end lost 7 bases, the J end lost 2 bases, and 18 bases lay between the germline ends. Germline V CDR1 and CDR2: MDHEN, SYDVKM. The CDR3 spells CASTAFRGGGNQPQHF. The CDR3 DNA is TGTGCCAGCACCGCCTTCAGGGGAGGGGGCAATCAGCCCCAGCATTTT.

J is TRBJ2-1 and V is TRBV7-8; the D is unclear. The germline gives CDR1 SGHVS, CDR2 FQNEAQ. The CDR3 length is 12 residues. Trimming cost V 5 bases and J 4 bases, with 6 bases left between them. CDR3: CASSAAYNEQFF. DNA for the CDR3: TGTGCCAGCAGCGCCGCTTACAATGAGCAGTTCTTC.

The chain has TRBV5-6 and TRBJ1-6; D is undetermined. The CDR3 totals 14 residues. V gave up 5 bases and J gave up 8 bases, with 14 bases separating them. CDR1 is SGHDT and CDR2 is YYEEEE in the germline V gene. The CDR3 sequence: CASRLGWSHSPLHF. The CDR3 DNA is TGTGCCAGCAGGCTGGGATGGTCACATTCACCCCTCCACTTT.

The chain joins TRBV7-9 to TRBJ2-5, with D uncertain. CDR3 size: 12 residues. Germline CDR1 reads SEHNR; CDR2 reads FQNEAQ (reference sequence). V shed 2 bases and J shed 0 bases, with 1 base lying between them. The CDR3 is CASSLNQETQYF. The CDR3, as DNA: TGTGCCAGCAGCTTAAACCAAGAGACCCAGTACTTC.

The chain has TRBV6-5 and TRBJ1-1; D unclear. The CDR3 covers 13 residues. The germline V and J ends were trimmed by 2 bases and 2 bases, with 6 bases remaining between them. Germline CDR1 reads MNHEY; CDR2 reads SVGAGI. The CDR3 loop is CASSYTLNTEAFF. As DNA, the CDR3 is TGTGCCAGCAGTTACACTCTAAACACTGAAGCTTTCTTT.

As concerns this clone: This sample also contains other DNA sequences that code for the same CDR3. The chain has TRBV6-1 and TRBJ1-1, with D possibly being TRBD1 (6 bases). The CDR3 runs 14 residues. V dropped 9 bases and J dropped 0 bases, with 14 bases sitting between them. Germline lookup yields CDR1 MNHNS and CDR2 SASEGT. The CDR3 DNA sequence: TGTGCCAGTAGTAAAGGACAGTTGAACACTGAAGCTTTCTTT. Translation gives CASSKGQLNTEAFF.

The chain links TRBV28 to TRBJ2-3; D is uncertain. V gave up 6 bases and J gave up 9 bases, with 19 bases separating them. Germline values: CDR1 MDHEN, CDR2 SYDVKM. The CDR3 consists of 14 residues. The CDR3 sequence: CASSTDPLRWTQYF. The CDR3 region has the DNA TGTGCCAGCAGCACGGACCCTCTTCGGTGGACGCAGTATTTT.

V and J are TRBV11-3 and TRBJ2-2, with 7 bases that match TRBD2. Germline CDR1 reads SGHNT; CDR2 reads YENEEA. V dropped 1 base and J dropped 4; count of bases not matched to a gene: 9. The CDR3 totals 17 residues. The CDR3 region has the DNA TGTGCCAGCAGCTTAGTTGGCGGGAGCTCGGGCACCGGGGAGCTGTTTTTT. This sequence encodes CASSLVGGSSGTGELFF.

The chain carries TRBV4-1 and TRBJ2-6; the match to TRBD1 covers 7 bases. Trimming at V came to 6 bases and at J to 2 bases, leaving 4 bases not matched to a gene. This CDR3 has 15 residues. Germline CDR1 MGHRA, CDR2 YSYEKL. The CDR3 sequence: CASSPTGTGANVLTF. The CDR3 DNA reads TGCGCCAGCAGTCCGACAGGGACTGGGGCCAACGTCCTGACTTTC.